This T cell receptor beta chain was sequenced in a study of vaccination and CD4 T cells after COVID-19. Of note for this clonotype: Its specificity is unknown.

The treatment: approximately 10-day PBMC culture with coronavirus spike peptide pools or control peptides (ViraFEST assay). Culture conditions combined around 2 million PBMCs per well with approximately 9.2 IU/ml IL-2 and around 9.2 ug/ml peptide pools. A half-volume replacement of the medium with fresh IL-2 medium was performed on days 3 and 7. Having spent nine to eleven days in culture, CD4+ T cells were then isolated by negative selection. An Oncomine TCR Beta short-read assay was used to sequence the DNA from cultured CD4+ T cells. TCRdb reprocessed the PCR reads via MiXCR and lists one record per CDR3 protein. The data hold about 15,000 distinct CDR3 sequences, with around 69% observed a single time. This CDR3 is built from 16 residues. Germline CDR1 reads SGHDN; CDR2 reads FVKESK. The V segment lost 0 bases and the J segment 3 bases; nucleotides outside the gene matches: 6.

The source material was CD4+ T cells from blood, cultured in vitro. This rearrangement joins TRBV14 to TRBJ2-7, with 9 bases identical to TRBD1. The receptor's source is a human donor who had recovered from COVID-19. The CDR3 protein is CASSQETPGQGYEQYF. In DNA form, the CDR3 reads TGTGCCAGCAGCCAAGAAACACCGGGACAGGGCTACGAGCAGTACTTC.